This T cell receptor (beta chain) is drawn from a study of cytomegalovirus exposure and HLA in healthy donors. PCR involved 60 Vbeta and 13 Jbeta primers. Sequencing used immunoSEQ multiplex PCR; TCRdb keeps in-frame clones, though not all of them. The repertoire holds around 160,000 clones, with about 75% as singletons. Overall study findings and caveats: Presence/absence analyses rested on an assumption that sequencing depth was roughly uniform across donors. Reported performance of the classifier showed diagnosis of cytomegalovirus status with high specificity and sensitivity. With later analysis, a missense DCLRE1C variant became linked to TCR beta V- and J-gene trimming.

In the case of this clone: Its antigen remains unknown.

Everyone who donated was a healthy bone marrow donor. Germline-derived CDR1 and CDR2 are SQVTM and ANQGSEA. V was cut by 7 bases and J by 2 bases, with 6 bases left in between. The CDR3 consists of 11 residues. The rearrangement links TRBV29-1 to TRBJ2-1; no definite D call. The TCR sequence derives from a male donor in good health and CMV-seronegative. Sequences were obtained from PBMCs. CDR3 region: CSALTYNEQFF. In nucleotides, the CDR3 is TGCAGCGCACTCACCTACAATGAGCAGTTCTTC.